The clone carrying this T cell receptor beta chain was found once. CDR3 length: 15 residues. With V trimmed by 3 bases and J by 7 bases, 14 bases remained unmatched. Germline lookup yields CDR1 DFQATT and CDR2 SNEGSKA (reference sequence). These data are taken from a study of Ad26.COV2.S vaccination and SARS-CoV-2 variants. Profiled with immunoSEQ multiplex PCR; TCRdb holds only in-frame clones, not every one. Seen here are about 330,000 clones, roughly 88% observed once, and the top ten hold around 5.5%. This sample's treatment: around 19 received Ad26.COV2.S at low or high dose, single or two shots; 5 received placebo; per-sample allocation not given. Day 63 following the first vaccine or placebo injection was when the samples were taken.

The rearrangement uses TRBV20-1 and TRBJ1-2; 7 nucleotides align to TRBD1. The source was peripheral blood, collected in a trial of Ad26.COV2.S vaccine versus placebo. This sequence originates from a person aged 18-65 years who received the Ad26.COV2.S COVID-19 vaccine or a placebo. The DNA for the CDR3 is TGCAGTGCTAGTGGGACAGCCGGGGGGGTTGGTGGCTACACCTTC. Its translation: CSASGTAGGVGGYTF.